This record looks at one TCR beta chain sequence and its context. Treatment defined: randomized to nivolumab then ipilimumab (arm A) or the reverse (arm B). This sample stems from a study of sequential checkpoint blockade in melanoma. Produced via immunoSEQ multiplex PCR; TCRdb's table is partial and in-frame only. Among 4,900 or so clones listed, around 40% were seen once. Deletions cut 6 bases from V and 1 base from J, with 9 bases between. CDR1 is MNHGY and CDR2 is SAAAGT in the germline V gene. The CDR3 covers 13 residues. Sequencing was performed on tumor tissue (inferred from file names), taken from a patient given nivolumab and ipilimumab in sequence. The receptor's source is a human donor with melanoma. This rearrangement joins TRBV6-8 to TRBJ1-1; a weak D match, TRBD1 (6 bases). CDR3 in amino acids: CASRLQGNTEAFF. In DNA form, the CDR3 reads TGTGCCAGCAGATTACAGGGGAACACTGAAGCTTTCTTT.